This T cell receptor beta chain was documented in a study of regulatory T cells in long-lasting Graves disease. Note on this clonotype: What it binds is unknown.

Time point meaning: newly diagnosed GD, antithyroid drugs for less than 3 months. Following extraction of RNA from PBMCs, that RNA was used to make the TCR library. The diagnosis of Graves' disease used American Thyroid Association guidelines. General study findings and limits: Thyroid tissue went unstudied; only peripheral blood was examined.

Arm-PCR with iRepertoire HTBI primers amplified the CDR3 regions for these TCR beta libraries. MiXCR, applied by TCRdb to the multiplex PCR reads, yields one record per CDR3 protein. Of a few hundred thousand distinct CDR3 sequences in the sample, 16% were seen once. These sequences were also reported in another study, on T cells in Graves' hyperthyroidism and ophthalmopathy. That study adds: Graves' hyperthyroidism showing no ophthalmopathy progression within 18 months was considered stable. The TCR CDR3 was amplified in a first-round RT-PCR using the HTBI primer set.

The source material was peripheral blood mononuclear cells (PBMCs), sampled at new diagnosis, from a patient treated with antithyroid drugs. The receptor comes from a man aged 35-49 years with Graves disease.

The CDR3 protein is CASRDRGETQYF. The CDR3, as DNA: TGTGCCAGCAGAGACAGGGGAGAGACCCAGTACTTC. The chain couples TRBV28 to TRBJ2-5; 8 bases align to TRBD1. The CDR3 is made up of 12 amino acids. The germline gives CDR1 MDHEN, CDR2 SYDVKM. J was trimmed by 4 bases and V by 6 bases; bases with no gene match: 1.